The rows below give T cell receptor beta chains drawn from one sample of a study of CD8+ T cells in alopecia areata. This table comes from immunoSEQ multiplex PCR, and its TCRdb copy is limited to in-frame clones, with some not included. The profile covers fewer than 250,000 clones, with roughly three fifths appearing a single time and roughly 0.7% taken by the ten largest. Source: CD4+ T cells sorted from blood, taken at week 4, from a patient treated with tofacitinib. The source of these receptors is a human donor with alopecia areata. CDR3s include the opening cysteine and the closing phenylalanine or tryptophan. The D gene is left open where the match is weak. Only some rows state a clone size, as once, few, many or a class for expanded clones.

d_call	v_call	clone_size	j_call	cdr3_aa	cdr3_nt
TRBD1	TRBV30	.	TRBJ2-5	CAWSSSGTVQETQYF	TGTGCCTGGAGCTCCTCCGGGACAGTCCAAGAGACCCAGTACTTC
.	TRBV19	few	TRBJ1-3	CASNGQAGNTIYF	TGTGCCAGTAACGGACAAGCTGGAAACACCATATATTTT
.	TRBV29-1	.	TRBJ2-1	CSVTLWGDEQFF	TGCAGCGTTACCCTGTGGGGCGATGAGCAGTTCTTC
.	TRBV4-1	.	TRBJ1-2	CASSQTDSNYGYTF	TGCGCCAGCAGCCAAACGGACAGTAACTATGGCTACACCTTC
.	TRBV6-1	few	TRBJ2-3	CASSEAAGRKDTQYF	TGTGCCAGCAGTGAAGCGGCGGGAAGGAAAGATACGCAGTATTTT
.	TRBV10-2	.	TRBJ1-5	CASRTGDQPQHF	TGCGCCAGCAGGACAGGCGATCAGCCCCAGCATTTT
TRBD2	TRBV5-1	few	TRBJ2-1	CASSSQAGPTYNEQFF	TGCGCCAGCAGCTCCCAAGCGGGACCCACCTACAATGAGCAGTTCTTC
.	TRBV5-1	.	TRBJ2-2	CASSLVQNTGELFF	TGCGCCAGCAGCTTGGTCCAGAACACCGGGGAGCTGTTTTTT
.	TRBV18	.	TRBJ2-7	CASSPEVSWAYEQYF	TGTGCCAGCTCACCAGAGGTCAGTTGGGCCTACGAGCAGTACTTC
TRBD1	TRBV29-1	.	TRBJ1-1	CSVRDSKEDTEAFF	TGCAGCGTCCGGGACAGTAAAGAAGACACTGAAGCTTTCTTT